This section outlines one TCR beta chain sequence together with its context. Profiling relied on immunoSEQ multiplex PCR, and the TCRdb table lists in-frame clones only, not all of them. The sample records 89,000 or so clones, over 80% being singletons. This entry belongs to a study of T cell changes during pregnancy in multiple sclerosis. The CDR3 is 16 residues long. Looked up from germline, CDR1 is MGHRA and CDR2 is YSYEKL. V was clipped by 2 bases and J by 5 bases, with 18 bases between them. The TCR originated in a female donor in good health, serving as a control in a pregnancy study. Some clones in this sample may be carry-over from other donors' samples. J is TRBJ1-2 and V is TRBV4-1; D possibly corresponds to TRBD1 (6 bases). This specimen was PBMCs, taken in the first trimester of pregnancy. The CDR3 DNA reads as TGCGCCAGCAGCCAACCCATCGAGGGGGTTTGGTATGGCTACACCTTC. It codes for CASSQPIEGVWYGYTF.